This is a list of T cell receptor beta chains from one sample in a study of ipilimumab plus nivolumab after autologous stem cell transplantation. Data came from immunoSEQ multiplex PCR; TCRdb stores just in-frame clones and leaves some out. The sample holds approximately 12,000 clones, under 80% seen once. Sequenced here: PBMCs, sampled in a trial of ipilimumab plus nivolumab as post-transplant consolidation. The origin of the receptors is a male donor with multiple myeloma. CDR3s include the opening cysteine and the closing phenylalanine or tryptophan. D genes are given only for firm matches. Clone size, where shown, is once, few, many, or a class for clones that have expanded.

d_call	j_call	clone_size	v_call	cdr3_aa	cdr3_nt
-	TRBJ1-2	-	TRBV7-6	CASSLGEGRGGYTF	TGTGCCAGCAGCTTAGGGGAAGGGCGAGGAGGCTACACCTTC
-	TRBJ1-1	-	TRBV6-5	CASSLGGKAFF	TGTGCCAGCAGTTTAGGGGGGAAAGCTTTCTTT
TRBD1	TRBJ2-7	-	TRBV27	CASSFYDRVGEQYF	TGTGCCAGCAGTTTCTACGACAGGGTTGGCGAGCAGTACTTC
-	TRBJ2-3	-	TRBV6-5	CASMVRGTDTQYF	TGTGCCAGCATGGTAAGGGGTACAGATACGCAGTATTTT
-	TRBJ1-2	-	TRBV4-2	CASSPSRQNYGYTF	TGTGCCAGCAGCCCCTCCCGGCAGAACTATGGCTACACCTTC
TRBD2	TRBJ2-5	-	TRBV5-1	CASSLGITTSGGRVFTKTQYF	TGCGCCAGCAGCTTGGGAATAACGACTAGCGGGGGTAGAGTTTTTACGAAGACCCAGTACTTC
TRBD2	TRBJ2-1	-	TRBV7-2	CASSLVSGGYNEQFF	TGTGCCAGCAGCTTAGTTAGCGGGGGATACAATGAGCAGTTCTTC
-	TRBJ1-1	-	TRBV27	CASSLRGRRTEAFF	TGTGCCAGCAGTTTAAGGGGTAGAAGAACTGAAGCTTTCTTT
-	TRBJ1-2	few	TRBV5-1	CASKWPGYTF	TGCGCCAGCAAATGGCCCGGCTACACCTTC
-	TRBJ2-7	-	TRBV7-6	CASSSRSEQYF	TGTGCCAGCAGCTCCCGGAGTGAGCAGTACTTC
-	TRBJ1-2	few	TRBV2	CASIQDLGDHGYTF	TGTGCCAGCATCCAGGACTTGGGTGATCATGGCTACACCTTC
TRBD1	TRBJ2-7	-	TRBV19	CASSNLGQGVNEQYF	TGTGCCAGTAGTAACCTAGGACAGGGGGTGAACGAGCAGTACTTC
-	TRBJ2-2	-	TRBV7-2	CASSQADSGELFF	TGTGCCAGCAGCCAAGCGGACAGCGGGGAGCTGTTTTTT
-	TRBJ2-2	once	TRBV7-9	CASSLKEQGGELFF	TGTGCCAGCAGCTTAAAAGAACAGGGAGGGGAGCTGTTTTTT
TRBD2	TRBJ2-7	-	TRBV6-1	CAARSGTYEQYF	TGTGCCGCCCGCAGCGGGACCTACGAGCAGTACTTC
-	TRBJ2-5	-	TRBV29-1	CSALTGETQYF	TGCAGCGCTTTAACGGGGGAGACCCAGTACTTC
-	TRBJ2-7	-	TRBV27	CASSLSGVGQGSYEQYF	TGTGCCAGCAGTTTATCGGGTGTGGGGCAGGGGTCCTACGAGCAGTACTTC
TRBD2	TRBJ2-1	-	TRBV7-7	CASSLEASGGANEQFF	TGTGCTAGCAGCTTAGAGGCTAGCGGGGGGGCCAATGAGCAGTTCTTC
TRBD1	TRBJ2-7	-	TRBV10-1	CANPNLGQGPYEQYF	TGCGCCAACCCGAATCTCGGACAGGGACCCTACGAGCAGTACTTC
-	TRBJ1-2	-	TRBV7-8	CASSPLGPGYTF	TGTGCCAGCAGCCCTCTGGGACCCGGCTACACCTTC
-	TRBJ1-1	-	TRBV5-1	CASSLAGRQLVNTEAFF	TGCGCCAGCAGCTTGGCCGGTCGACAACTAGTGAACACTGAAGCTTTCTTT
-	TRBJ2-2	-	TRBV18	CASSPAANTGELFF	TGTGCCAGCTCACCGGCAGCGAACACCGGGGAGCTGTTTTTT
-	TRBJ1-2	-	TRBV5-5	CASSSGPSGKVSYGYTF	TGTGCCAGCAGCTCAGGGCCTTCCGGCAAGGTTTCCTATGGCTACACCTTC
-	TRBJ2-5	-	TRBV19	CASIPRDGQETQYF	TGTGCCAGTATCCCACGGGACGGACAAGAGACCCAGTACTTC
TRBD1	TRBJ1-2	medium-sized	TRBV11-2	CASSAPDRGVHGYTF	TGTGCCAGCAGCGCCCCGGACAGGGGGGTACATGGCTACACCTTC
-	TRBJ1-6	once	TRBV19	CASSTGTPNSPLHF	TGTGCCAGTAGTACCGGGACACCAAATTCACCCCTCCACTTT
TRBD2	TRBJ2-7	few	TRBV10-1	CASSGGLEYEQYF	TGCGCCAGCAGTGGGGGACTAGAGTACGAGCAGTACTTC
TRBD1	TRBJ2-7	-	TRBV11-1	CASSSPGTGAYEQYF	TGTGCCAGCAGCTCTCCCGGGACAGGGGCCTACGAGCAGTACTTC
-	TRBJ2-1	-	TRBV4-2	CASSLTGGNEQFF	TGTGCCAGCAGCTTGACTGGGGGCAATGAGCAGTTCTTC
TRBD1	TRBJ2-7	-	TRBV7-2	CASSLGQGFYEQYF	TGTGCCAGCAGCTTGGGACAGGGGTTCTACGAGCAGTACTTC
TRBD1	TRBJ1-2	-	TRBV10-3	CAISDRDRANYGYTF	TGTGCCATCAGTGATCGGGACAGGGCTAACTATGGCTACACCTTC
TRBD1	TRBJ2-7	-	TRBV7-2	CASTPGQGFSYEQYF	TGTGCCAGCACCCCGGGACAGGGGTTTTCCTACGAGCAGTACTTC
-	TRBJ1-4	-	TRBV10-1	CASSASGGNEKLFF	TGCGCCAGCAGTGCCTCCGGGGGAAATGAAAAACTGTTTTTT
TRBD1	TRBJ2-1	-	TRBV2	CASRKTGNEQFF	TGTGCCAGCAGGAAGACAGGGAATGAGCAGTTCTTC
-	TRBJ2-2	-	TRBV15	CATRTAPNTGELFF	TGTGCCACCCGGACAGCCCCGAACACCGGGGAGCTGTTTTTT
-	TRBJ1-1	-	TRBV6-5	CASSKARTEAFF	TGTGCCAGCAGTAAAGCAAGGACTGAAGCTTTCTTT
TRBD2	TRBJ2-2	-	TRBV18	CASSPPTSGTGELFF	TGTGCCAGCTCACCACCGACTAGCGGCACCGGGGAGCTGTTTTTT
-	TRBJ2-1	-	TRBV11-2	CASSSDRYNEQFF	TGTGCCAGCAGCTCTGACCGATACAATGAGCAGTTCTTC
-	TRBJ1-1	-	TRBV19	CASSMRRGETEAFF	TGTGCCAGTAGTATGAGGAGGGGGGAAACTGAAGCTTTCTTT
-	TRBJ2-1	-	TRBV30	CAWSVLLGNEQFF	TGTGCCTGGAGTGTATTATTAGGGAATGAGCAGTTCTTC
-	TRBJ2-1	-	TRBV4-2	CARPSRGGYNEQFF	TGTGCCCGTCCCTCGCGGGGTGGCTACAATGAGCAGTTCTTC
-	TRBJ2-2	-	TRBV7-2	CASSPTVVAGELFF	TGTGCCAGCAGCCCTACGGTGGTGGCTGGGGAGCTGTTTTTT
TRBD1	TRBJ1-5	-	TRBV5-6	CASSLAPGQGDQPQHF	TGTGCCAGCAGCTTGGCACCGGGACAGGGTGATCAGCCCCAGCATTTT
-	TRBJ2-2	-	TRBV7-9	CASDRGLTGELFF	TGTGCCAGCGACAGGGGACTAACCGGGGAGCTGTTTTTT
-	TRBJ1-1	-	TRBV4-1	CASSQPGRTEAFF	TGCGCCAGCAGCCAACCCGGCCGCACTGAAGCTTTCTTT
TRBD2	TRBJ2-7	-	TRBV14	CASSLRLAGASYEQYF	TGTGCCAGCAGCCTAAGACTAGCGGGGGCTTCCTACGAGCAGTACTTC
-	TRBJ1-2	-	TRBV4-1	CASSRGTSQNSGGYTF	TGCGCCAGCAGCCGGGGGACGTCTCAAAATTCGGGAGGCTACACCTTC
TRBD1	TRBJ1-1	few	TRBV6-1	CASRTGDYDTEAFF	TGTGCCAGCAGAACAGGGGATTATGACACTGAAGCTTTCTTT
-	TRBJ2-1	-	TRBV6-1	CASSGGGGSPYNEQFF	TGTGCCAGCAGTGGGGGAGGGGGGTCCCCCTACAATGAGCAGTTCTTC
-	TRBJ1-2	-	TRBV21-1	CASSKDLIREIWTRTNYGYTF	TGTGCCAGCAGCAAAGATCTCATACGGGAAATCTGGACAAGAACTAACTATGGCTACACCTTC
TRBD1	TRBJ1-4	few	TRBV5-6	CASSFNRGVEKLFF	TGTGCCAGCAGCTTTAACAGGGGCGTTGAAAAACTGTTTTTT
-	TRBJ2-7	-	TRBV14	CASSQGVAPEQYF	TGTGCCAGCAGCCAAGGGGTAGCACCCGAGCAGTACTTC
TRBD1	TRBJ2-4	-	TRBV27	CASSPNPGTGVGIQYF	TGTGCCAGCAGTCCCAATCCCGGGACAGGGGTAGGCATTCAGTACTTC